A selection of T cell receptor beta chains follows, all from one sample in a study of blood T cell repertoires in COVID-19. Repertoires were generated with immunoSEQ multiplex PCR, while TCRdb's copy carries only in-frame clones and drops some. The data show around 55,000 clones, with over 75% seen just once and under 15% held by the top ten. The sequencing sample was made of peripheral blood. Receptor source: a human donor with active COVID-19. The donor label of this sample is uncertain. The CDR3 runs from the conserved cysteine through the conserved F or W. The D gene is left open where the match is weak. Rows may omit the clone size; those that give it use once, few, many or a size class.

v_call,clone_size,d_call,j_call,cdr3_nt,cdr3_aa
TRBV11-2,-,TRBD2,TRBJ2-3,TGTGCCAGCAGCCTCTCTAGCGGGAGAGGCGCAGATACGCAGTATTTT,CASSLSSGRGADTQYF
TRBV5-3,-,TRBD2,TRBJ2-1,TGTGCCAGAAGCTTGGTGACTAGCGGGGGAGATGAGCAGTTCTTC,CARSLVTSGGDEQFF
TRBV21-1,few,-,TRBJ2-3,TGTGCCAGCAGCTCCGCGACAGGGGGCACAGATACGCAGTATTTT,CASSSATGGTDTQYF
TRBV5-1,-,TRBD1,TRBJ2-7,TGCGCCAGCAGCTTTGAGACAGGGGGTTTTTACGAGCAGTACTTC,CASSFETGGFYEQYF
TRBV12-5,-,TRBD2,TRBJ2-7,TGTGCTAGTGGTCCACGGGAGGGAGAGCAGTACTTC,CASGPREGEQYF
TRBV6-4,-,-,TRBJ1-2,TGTGCCAGCAGTGACTCGGGCAAGCCGAACTATGGCTACACCTTC,CASSDSGKPNYGYTF
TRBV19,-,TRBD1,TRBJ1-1,TGTGCCAGTAGTATCTCTCCAGGGGGTAGAACTGAAGCTTTCTTT,CASSISPGGRTEAFF
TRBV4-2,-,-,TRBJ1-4,TGTGCCAGCAGCCAAGCCGGGTCTGAGGAAAAACTGTTTTTT,CASSQAGSEEKLFF
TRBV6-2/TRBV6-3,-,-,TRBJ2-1,TGTGCCAGCAGTTACCCACCACTGGGTGAGGGTACGAATGAGCAGTTCTTC,CASSYPPLGEGTNEQFF
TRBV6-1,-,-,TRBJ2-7,TGTGCCAGCAGTGAAGGGCCCCTCCGGGGGACGGAGCAGTACTTC,CASSEGPLRGTEQYF
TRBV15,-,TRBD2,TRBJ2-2,TGTGCCACCAGCGAGGGGTGGCTAGCGGGGGGCCTTGAGCTGTTTTTT,CATSEGWLAGGLELFF
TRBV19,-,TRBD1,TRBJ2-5,TGTGCCAGTAGTATAACGGACAGGGGGCGCGGGGAAGAGACCCAGTACTTC,CASSITDRGRGEETQYF
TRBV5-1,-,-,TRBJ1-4,TGCGCCAGCAGCTTAGGACAGCGGGGAGGCCATGAAAAACTGTTTTTT,CASSLGQRGGHEKLFF
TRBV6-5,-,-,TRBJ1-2,TGTGCCAGCAGTTACTCGGGGCAGTTAGCTAACTATGGCTACACCTTC,CASSYSGQLANYGYTF
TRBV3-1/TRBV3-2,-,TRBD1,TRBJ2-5,TGTGCCAGCAGCCCCCTGACAGGGCAAGAGACCCAGTACTTC,CASSPLTGQETQYF
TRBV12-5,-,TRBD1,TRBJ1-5,TGTGCTAGTGGTGTGGGACAGGGGAGTAGCAATCAGCCCCAGCATTTT,CASGVGQGSSNQPQHF
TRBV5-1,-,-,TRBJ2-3,TGCGCCAGCAGCTTGCCCATGACAGCTACTAGCACAGATACGCAGTATTTT,CASSLPMTATSTDTQYF
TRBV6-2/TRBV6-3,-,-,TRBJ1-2,TGTGCCAGCAGTTGGCCGGGAGGAGGCTACACCTTC,CASSWPGGGYTF
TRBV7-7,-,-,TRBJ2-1,TGTGCTAGCAGCTTCGAAGGGGGCTCCTACAATGAGCAGTTCTTC,CASSFEGGSYNEQFF
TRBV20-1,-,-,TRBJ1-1,TGCAGTGCTAGTAATACAGAGAACACTGAAGCTTTCTTT,CSASNTENTEAFF
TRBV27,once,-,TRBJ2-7,TGTGCCAGCAGTTTCTTGGGGCCAGCCTACGAGCAGTACTTC,CASSFLGPAYEQYF
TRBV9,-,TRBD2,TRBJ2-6,TGTGCCAGCAGCGTAGCTACAACTAGCGGCCGCTCTGGGGCCAACGTCCTGACTTTC,CASSVATTSGRSGANVLTF
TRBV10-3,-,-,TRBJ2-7,TGTGCCAGCCATCAGGGGAGGGGCTACGAGCAGTACTTC,CASHQGRGYEQYF
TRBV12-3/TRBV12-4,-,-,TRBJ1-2,TGTGCCAGCAGCCCTGGACATAGGGCTGGCTACACCTTC,CASSPGHRAGYTF
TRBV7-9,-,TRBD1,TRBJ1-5,TGTGCCAGCAGCGCGGACAGGGGCGATCAGCCCCAGCATTTT,CASSADRGDQPQHF
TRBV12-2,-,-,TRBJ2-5,TGTGCAAGTCGCTTGACTTCAGGGACAGGGGGCAGAAAGACCCAGTACTTC,CASRLTSGTGGRKTQYF
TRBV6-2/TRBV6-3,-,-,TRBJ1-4,TGTGCCAGCAGTCGACAGACCCAAAAACTGTTTTTT,CASSRQTQKLFF
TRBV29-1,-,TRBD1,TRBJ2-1,TGCAGCGTCAACCCGACAGGGCCCTCCTACAATGAGCAGTTCTTC,CSVNPTGPSYNEQFF
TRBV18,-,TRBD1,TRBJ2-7,TGTGCCAGCTCACCAGGGGACAGTCCTTACGAGCAGTACTTC,CASSPGDSPYEQYF
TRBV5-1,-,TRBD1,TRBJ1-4,TGCGCCAGCAGCTTTGGGACAGGGACAACTAATGAAAAACTGTTTTTT,CASSFGTGTTNEKLFF
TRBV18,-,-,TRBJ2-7,TGTGCCAGCTCACCGGGGCGCGACGAGCAGTACTTC,CASSPGRDEQYF
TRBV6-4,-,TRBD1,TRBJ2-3,TGTGCCAGCAGTCCCGGGACAGGCGCAGATACGCAGTATTTT,CASSPGTGADTQYF
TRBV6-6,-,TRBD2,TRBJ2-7,TGTGCCAGCAGAGGGACTAGCGTATCCTACGAGCAGTACTTC,CASRGTSVSYEQYF
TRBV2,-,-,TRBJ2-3,TGTGCCAGCGAACTAGCAGACGGCACAGATACGCAGTATTTT,CASELADGTDTQYF
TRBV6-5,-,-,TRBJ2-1,TGTGCCAGCAGCCTAGTAGAGTCCTACAATGAGCAGTTCTTC,CASSLVESYNEQFF
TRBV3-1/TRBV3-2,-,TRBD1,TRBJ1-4,TGTGCCAGCAGCCTAAGGGGGACAGATAATGAAAAACTGTTTTTT,CASSLRGTDNEKLFF
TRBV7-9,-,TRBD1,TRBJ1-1,TGTGCCAGCAACCGACAGGGGGCAAACACTGAAGCTTTCTTT,CASNRQGANTEAFF
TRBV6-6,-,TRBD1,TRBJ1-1,TGTGCCAGCAGTACCGGGACAGGGGAAGCTTTCTTT,CASSTGTGEAFF
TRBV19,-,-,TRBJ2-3,TGTGCCAGTAGTATAGTCCCAGGGGGGGATACGCAGTATTTT,CASSIVPGGDTQYF
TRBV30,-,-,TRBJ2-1,TGTGCCTGGAGTCCCGGGAGCTCCTACAATGAGCAGTTCTTC,CAWSPGSSYNEQFF
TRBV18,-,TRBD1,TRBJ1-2,TGTGCCAGCTCACCGCGACAGGGGGATAAGTATTTCACCTTC,CASSPRQGDKYFTF
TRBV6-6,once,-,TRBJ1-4,TGTGCCAGCAGTTACGATGGTCCTAGGGAAAAACTGTTTTTT,CASSYDGPREKLFF
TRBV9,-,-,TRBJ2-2,TGTGCCAGCAGCGACGGGGTTGAGGAGGCCGGGGAGCTGTTTTTT,CASSDGVEEAGELFF
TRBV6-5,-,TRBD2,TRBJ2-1,TGTGCCAGCAGTTTCCGTAGCGGGGGGGCCTACAATGAGCAGTTCTTC,CASSFRSGGAYNEQFF
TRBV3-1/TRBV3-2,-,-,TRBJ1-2,TGTGCCAGCAGCCGTGCGGGGGTAAATGTGGGCTACACCTTC,CASSRAGVNVGYTF
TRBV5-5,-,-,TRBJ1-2,TGTGCCAGCAGCTTGATCAATGCGCCCGGGGGGAGTAACTATGGCTACACCTTC,CASSLINAPGGSNYGYTF
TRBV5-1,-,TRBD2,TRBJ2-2,TGCGCCAGCAGCCCCCGAGGACTAGCGGGGGCCGTGAACACCGGGGAGCTGTTTTTT,CASSPRGLAGAVNTGELFF
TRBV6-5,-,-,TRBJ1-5,TGTGCCAGCAGTTACTCGTCGCCGAGGAATCAGCCCCAGCATTTT,CASSYSSPRNQPQHF
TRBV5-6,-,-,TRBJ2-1,TGTGCCAGCAGCTTCACCCCGGAGGAGCAGTTCTTC,CASSFTPEEQFF
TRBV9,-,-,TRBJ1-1,TGTGCCAGCAGCTCAACCTACGAGGGGGGGACTGAAGCTTTCTTT,CASSSTYEGGTEAFF
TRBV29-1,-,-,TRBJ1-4,TGCAGCGTATCGGGTAATGAAAAACTGTTTTTT,CSVSGNEKLFF
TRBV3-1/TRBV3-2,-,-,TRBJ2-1,TGTGCCAGCAGCCAAGATCTACGACTACACTTCAATGAGCAGTTCTTC,CASSQDLRLHFNEQFF
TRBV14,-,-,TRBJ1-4,TGTGCCAGCAGCCAAAACAGGGATGAAAAACTGTTTTTT,CASSQNRDEKLFF